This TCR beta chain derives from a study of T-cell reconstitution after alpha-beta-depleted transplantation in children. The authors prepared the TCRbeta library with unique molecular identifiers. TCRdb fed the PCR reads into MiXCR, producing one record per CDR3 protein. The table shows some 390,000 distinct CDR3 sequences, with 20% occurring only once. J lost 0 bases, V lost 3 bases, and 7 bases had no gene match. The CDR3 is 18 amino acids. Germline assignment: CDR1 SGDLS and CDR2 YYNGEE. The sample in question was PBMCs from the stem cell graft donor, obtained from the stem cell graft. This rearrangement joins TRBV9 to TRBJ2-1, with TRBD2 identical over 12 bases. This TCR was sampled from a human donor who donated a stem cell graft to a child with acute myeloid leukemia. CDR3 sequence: CASSAGTSGHGSYNEQFF. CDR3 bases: TGTGCCAGCAGCGCCGGGACTAGCGGGCATGGCTCCTACAATGAGCAGTTCTTC.